Presented here are 28 T cell receptor beta chains from one specimen sequenced in a study of cytomegalovirus exposure and HLA in healthy donors (TCRdb year 2017). Receptor libraries were prepared by the immunoSEQ multiplex PCR assay. TCRdb mirrors the immuneACCESS table, restricted to in-frame sequences. Some clones are absent from its copies; in checked studies, under half trace to an unresolved V gene, and the reason for the others is unknown. For this sample there are about 100,000 clones; less than 95% appear just once. The top ten constitute 0.8% to 0.9% of the sample. Sequenced material: PBMCs. The origin of the receptors is a woman between 18 and 29 years old in good health and CMV-seronegative.

This clone was observed a single time. The rearrangement joins TRBV10-3 to TRBJ2-7; the match to TRBD1 covers 8 bases. The CDR3 has 15 amino acids. Germline CDR1 reads ENHRY; CDR2 reads SYGVKD. Trimming at V came to 0 bases and at J to 6 bases, leaving 7 bases not matched to a gene. The CDR3 is CAISESSAGGSEQYF. The CDR3 nucleotides read TGTGCCATCAGTGAGTCCTCGGCAGGGGGCTCCGAGCAGTACTTC.

This clone was seen once. This sequence joins TRBV19 and TRBJ2-7; TRBD1 is a possible D gene (7 bases). CDR3 length equals 14 residues. Looked up from germline, CDR1 is LNHDA and CDR2 is SQIVND (reference sequence). V shed 4 bases and J shed 4 bases, with 14 bases lying between them. DNA for the CDR3: TGTGCCAGTAGTACGTCCCCAGGGGGGTACGAGCAGTACTTC. This gives the protein CASSTSPGGYEQYF.

The rearrangement uses TRBV5-1 and TRBJ1-2, with 11 bases aligning to TRBD1. V was pared by 0 bases and J by 6 bases, with 13 bases of the junction left unmatched. This CDR3 comprises 18 residues. Germline CDR1 SGHRS, CDR2 YFSETQ. In DNA form, the CDR3 reads TGCGCCAGCAGCTTGGGTTTTGGGGGACAGGGGGTTTTGCATGGCTACACCTTC. It specifies CASSLGFGGQGVLHGYTF. The variable domain in full, completed from reference TRBV5-1 and TRBJ1-2, reads KAGVTQTPRYLIKTRGQQVTLSCSPISGHRSVSWYQQTPGQGLQFLFEYFSETQRNKGNFPGRFSGRQFSNSRSEMNVSTLELGDSALYLCASSLGFGGQGVLHGYTFGSGTRLTVV.

The chain has TRBV5-4 and TRBJ1-2, with 7 nucleotides matching TRBD1. Germline V gene lookup returns CDR1 SGHNT and CDR2 YYREEE (reference sequence). The CDR3 spans 13 residues. J gave up 8 bases and V 2 bases, and 6 bases lay outside the gene matches. Here the CDR3 DNA reads TGTGCCAGCAGCTTTGAGGGGGCGCAAGGCTACACCTTC. Translated, it gives CASSFEGAQGYTF.

The chain links TRBV27 to TRBJ1-1; D gene ambiguous. The CDR3 totals 14 residues. The V end lost 3 bases, the J end lost 1 base, and 9 bases lay between the germline ends. Germline CDR1 reads MNHEY; CDR2 reads SMNVEV (reference sequence). In nucleotides, the CDR3 is TGTGCCAGCAGTTTCGCGGGTGGGAACACTGAAGCTTTCTTT. Its translation is CASSFAGGNTEAFF.

The chain has TRBV5-3 and TRBJ1-6; 8 bases are a match to TRBD1. TRBV5-3 has ORF status, its function being uncertain. The ends lost 4 bases at V and 10 bases at J; junction bases unmatched: 13. The CDR3 totals 16 residues. Written as DNA, the CDR3 is TGTGCCAGAAGCCCTGGACAGGGCCGGAGCAGGTCACCCCTCCACTTT. This codes for CARSPGQGRSRSPLHF.

V is TRBV27 and J is TRBJ2-6; possible D gene TRBD1, 6 bases. The V gene lost 6 bases and the J gene lost 4 bases, with 13 bases spanning the gap. Germline assignment: CDR1 MNHEY and CDR2 SMNVEV (reference sequence). This CDR3 spans 15 amino acids. CDR3 coding DNA: TGTGCCAGCAGGATACAGGGATCCGGGGCCAACGTCCTGACTTTC. Translated, it gives CASRIQGSGANVLTF.

The chain has TRBV5-1 and TRBJ2-7; D call uncertain. The CDR3 totals 14 residues. Germline assignment: CDR1 SGHRS and CDR2 YFSETQ. V was pared by 0 bases and J by 6 bases, with 13 bases between. Written as DNA, the CDR3 is TGCGCCAGCAGCTTGGGGTCTCAGATGTTCGAGCAGTACTTC. Protein: CASSLGSQMFEQYF.

V is TRBV29-1 and J is TRBJ2-7; TRBD1 matches at 8 bases. There are 15 residues in the CDR3. V shed 4 bases, J shed 3 bases, and the junction held 11 bases outside the gene matches. Per germline, CDR1 SQVTM and CDR2 ANQGSEA. The CDR3 DNA sequence: TGCAGCGTTGTCGGGGGCCAGGGGGCTCTCTACGAGCAGTACTTC. Protein: CSVVGGQGALYEQYF.

V is TRBV19 and J is TRBJ2-7; TRBD2 might be the D (5 bases). The CDR3 consists of 14 residues. V was cut by 0 bases and J by 3 bases, with 9 bases left in between. CDR1 and CDR2 (germline): LNHDA, SQIVND (reference sequence). In nucleotides, the CDR3 is TGTGCCAGTAGTATAGATCTCGGGAACTACGAGCAGTACTTC. Translating it yields CASSIDLGNYEQYF.

The rearrangement joins TRBV9 to TRBJ1-3; D may be TRBD1 (6 bases). Germline assignment: CDR1 SGDLS and CDR2 YYNGEE. Trimming cost V 5 bases and J 6 bases, with 30 bases left between them. The CDR3 runs 19 residues. CDR3 DNA: TGTGCCAGCAGGAGGGGCAAGGAGGAGGACAGAGAGCCAAAAAACACCATATATTTT. It specifies CASRRGKEEDREPKNTIYF.

This rearrangement joins TRBV6-5 to TRBJ1-2; no clear D gene. Per germline, CDR1 MNHEY and CDR2 SVGAGI. CDR3 length equals 13 residues. Trimming took off 6 bases at V and 4 bases at J, with 12 bases between the two ends. The CDR3 loop reads CASRPTVGYGYTF. As DNA, the CDR3 is TGTGCCAGCAGGCCAACAGTAGGCTATGGCTACACCTTC.

V is TRBV5-5 and J is TRBJ1-2, with TRBD1 matching 9 bases. CDR1 is SGHKS, CDR2 YYEKEE, per germline (reference sequence). The V segment lost 0 bases and the J segment 4 bases; nucleotides outside the gene matches: 10. The CDR3 sequence is 17 residues long. CDR3 amino acids: CASSLEQGASLGYGYTF. The CDR3 region has the DNA TGTGCCAGCAGCTTGGAACAGGGGGCGAGCCTTGGCTATGGCTACACCTTC.

The chain combines TRBV15 with TRBJ2-3; D call uncertain. The V end lost 7 bases, the J end lost 0 bases, and 14 bases lay between the germline ends. Germline CDR1 and CDR2: LNHNV and YYDKDF (reference sequence). This CDR3 spans 15 amino acids. The CDR3 sequence: CATNGGEASTDTQYF. CDR3 DNA sequence: TGTGCCACCAATGGCGGAGAAGCTAGCACAGATACGCAGTATTTT. Filled out from reference TRBV15 and TRBJ2-3, the complete variable domain reads DAMVIQNPRYQVTQFGKPVTLSCSQTLNHNVMYWYQQKSSQAPKLLFHYYDKDFNNEADTPDNFQSRRPNTSFCFLDIRSPGLGDTAMYLCATNGGEASTDTQYFGPGTRLTVL.

The chain has TRBV6-6 and TRBJ2-2, with D possibly TRBD2 on 7 matching bases. The germline V gene encodes CDR1 MNHNY and CDR2 SVGAGI (reference sequence). The CDR3 spans 14 residues. Trimming took off 8 bases at V and 1 base at J, with 11 bases between the two ends. The CDR3 is CASLGGGNTGELFF. The DNA of the CDR3 is TGTGCCAGCTTGGGAGGGGGGAACACCGGGGAGCTGTTTTTT.

The chain has TRBV7-2 and TRBJ1-2, with TRBD1 identical over 10 bases. Trimming cost V 6 bases and J 0 bases; bases outside gene matches: 7. Germline CDR1 and CDR2: SGHTA and FQGNSA. This CDR3 has 16 residues. CDR3 DNA sequence: TGTGCCAGCAGACCCTGGACAGGGGGGACTAACTATGGCTACACCTTC. As protein: CASRPWTGGTNYGYTF. The full variable domain, in which reference TRBV7-2 and TRBJ1-2 provide the parts outside the CDR3, is GAGVSQSPSNKVTEKGKDVELRCDPISGHTALYWYRQSLGQGLEFLIYFQGNSAPDKSGLPSDRFSAERTGGSVSTLTIQRTQQEDSAVYLCASRPWTGGTNYGYTFGSGTRLTVV.

The chain carries TRBV7-8 and TRBJ1-1; D possibly corresponds to TRBD1 (6 bases). The CDR3 has 14 residues. CDR1 and CDR2 from the germline V gene are SGHVS and FQNEAQ. The V end lost 6 bases, the J end lost 1 base, and 12 bases lay between the germline ends. For the CDR3, the DNA is TGTGCCAGCAGTTCCCGGACAGAGAACACTGAAGCTTTCTTT. It encodes CASSSRTENTEAFF. The whole variable domain, filled in from reference TRBV7-8 and TRBJ1-1, reads GAGVSQSPRYKVAKRGQDVALRCDPISGHVSLFWYQQALGQGPEFLTYFQNEAQLDKSGLPSDRFFAERPEGSVSTLKIQRTQQEDSAVYLCASSSRTENTEAFFGQGTRLTVV.

This clone was counted a single time. The chain carries TRBV19 and TRBJ2-3; TRBD2 aligns across 10 bases. The germline V gene has CDR1 LNHDA and CDR2 SQIVND (reference sequence). The CDR3 spans 15 residues. J gave up 2 bases and V 7 bases, and 6 bases lay outside the gene matches. The CDR3 DNA is TGTGCCAGTACCCCAGCGGGAGGGATCACAGATACGCAGTATTTT. It translates to CASTPAGGITDTQYF.

The chain couples TRBV9 to TRBJ2-5; tentative D call: TRBD2 (6 bases). V gave up 4 bases and J gave up 2 bases, with 12 bases separating them. The germline gives CDR1 SGDLS, CDR2 YYNGEE. The CDR3 is 14 residues long. Written as DNA, the CDR3 is TGTGCCAGCAGCTCCCGGGACTTTCAAGAGACCCAGTACTTC. This sequence encodes CASSSRDFQETQYF.

V and J are TRBV25-1 and TRBJ1-4; the match to TRBD1 covers 9 bases. V lost 1 base to trimming and J lost 6 bases; unmatched junction nucleotides: 6. Germline CDR1 MGHDK, CDR2 SYGVNS. CDR3 size: 16 residues. The CDR3 loop reads CASSEWPRTGDEKLFF. CDR3 in DNA: TGTGCCAGCAGTGAATGGCCCCGGACAGGGGATGAAAAACTGTTTTTT.

The V call is TRBV5-4, the J call TRBJ2-5; 10 nucleotides line up with TRBD2. Trimming cost V 4 bases and J 1 base; bases outside gene matches: 4. The CDR3 has 15 residues. Per the germline V gene, CDR1 is SGHNT and CDR2 is YYREEE (reference sequence). CDR3 sequence reads: CASSERTSGQETQYF. The CDR3 nucleotides are TGTGCCAGCAGCGAAAGGACTAGCGGCCAAGAGACCCAGTACTTC.

V and J are TRBV6-1 and TRBJ2-1, with D possibly matching TRBD1 (5 bases). CDR1 is MNHNS and CDR2 is SASEGT in the germline V gene. This CDR3 is 18 amino acids long. The V gene lost 4 bases and the J gene lost 0 bases, with 19 bases spanning the gap. The CDR3, as DNA: TGTGCCAGCAGTGGGCTTAGTGGGGCGCTGAGCTCCTACAATGAGCAGTTCTTC. Amino acids: CASSGLSGALSSYNEQFF.

The J gene is TRBJ2-5, the V gene TRBV30; 9 bases agree with TRBD2. Unmatched junction bases numbered 11, after V lost 2 bases and J lost 1 base. Germline CDR1 is GTSNPN and CDR2 is SVGIG (reference sequence). The CDR3 has 17 amino acids. Written as DNA, the CDR3 is TGTGCCTGGAGTCGGTGGCGGACTAGCGTAACCCAAGAGACCCAGTACTTC. As protein: CAWSRWRTSVTQETQYF.

The J gene is TRBJ2-7, the V gene TRBV4-2; D gene unclear. Per the germline V gene, CDR1 is LGHNA and CDR2 is YNFKEQ. The CDR3 consists of 15 residues. With 1 base removed from V and 2 bases from J, the gap between germline ends came to 12 bases. In DNA form, the CDR3 reads TGTGCCAGCAGCCAAGCTCATGACTCGACCTACGAGCAGTACTTC. The encoded protein is CASSQAHDSTYEQYF.

The rearrangement uses TRBV7-3 and TRBJ2-7, with 7 bases that match TRBD2. The CDR3 loop spans 18 amino acids. CDR1 SGHTA and CDR2 FQGTGA come from the germline V gene. J lost 5 bases, V lost 0 bases, and 16 bases had no gene match. CDR3 nucleotides: TGTGCCAGCAGCTTAACGTTTTTCTCGGGAGGTGCGGAGAACGAGCAGTACTTC. Encoded protein: CASSLTFFSGGAENEQYF.

In nucleotides, the CDR3 is TGTGCCAGCAGCTCGGCGGCCCTACGGGGCTATGGCTACACCTTC. Translating it yields CASSSAALRGYGYTF. The V and J genes are TRBV7-9 and TRBJ1-2; D remains unclear. V lost 4 bases to trimming and J lost 4 bases, with 16 bases between them. The CDR3 runs to 15 residues. From germline, CDR1 is SEHNR and CDR2 FQNEAQ (reference sequence). Based on the CDR3 plus reference TRBV7-9 and TRBJ1-2, the full variable domain is DTGVSQNPRHKITKRGQNVTFRCDPISEHNRLYWYRQTLGQGPEFLTYFQNEAQLEKSRLLSDRFSAERPKGSFSTLEIQRTEQGDSAMYLCASSSAALRGYGYTFGSGTRLTVV.

This clone was seen only once. This sequence joins TRBV5-8 and TRBJ2-1, with D perhaps TRBD1 (6 bases). The length of the CDR3 is 15 residues. The V end lost 2 bases, the J end lost 5 bases, and 14 bases lay between the germline ends. Germline CDR1 SGHTS, CDR2 YDEGEE. The CDR3 loop is CASSFWGHGDNEQFF. CDR3 DNA: TGTGCCAGCAGCTTCTGGGGGCATGGTGACAATGAGCAGTTCTTC.

The rearrangement uses TRBV29-1 and TRBJ1-1, with D possibly matching TRBD1 (5 bases). The V gene lost 7 bases and the J gene lost 7 bases, with 13 bases spanning the gap. Per the germline V gene, CDR1 is SQVTM and CDR2 is ANQGSEA. The CDR3 contains 11 residues. CDR3 loop: CSAPGGIEAFF. CDR3 DNA: TGCAGCGCTCCCGGGGGGATTGAAGCTTTCTTT.